The following is a T cell receptor (beta chain) sequence with its context. Its antigen remains unknown. The sample comes from a study of T cell responses to AZD1222 COVID-19 vaccine. Findings and caveats of the study: Most donors were white British and more were female, and clonal diversity was possibly underestimated.

Germline V gene sequence: CDR1 SGDLS, CDR2 YYNGEE. V shed 3 bases and J 6 bases; nucleotides not matched to a gene: 6. The CDR3 length is 15 residues. Clones were sequenced by immunoSEQ multiplex PCR, and TCRdb holds only the in-frame ones, with some missing. The data contain about 150,000 clones, under 95% of them singletons. The J gene is TRBJ2-3, the V gene TRBV9, with 11 bases fitting TRBD2. The TCR comes from an adult in good health. The sample consisted of peripheral blood, taken on day 0 of AZD1222 vaccination. The CDR3 protein is CASSASGGRDDTQYF. The CDR3 coding sequence is TGTGCCAGCAGCGCTAGCGGGGGGCGTGATGATACGCAGTATTTT.